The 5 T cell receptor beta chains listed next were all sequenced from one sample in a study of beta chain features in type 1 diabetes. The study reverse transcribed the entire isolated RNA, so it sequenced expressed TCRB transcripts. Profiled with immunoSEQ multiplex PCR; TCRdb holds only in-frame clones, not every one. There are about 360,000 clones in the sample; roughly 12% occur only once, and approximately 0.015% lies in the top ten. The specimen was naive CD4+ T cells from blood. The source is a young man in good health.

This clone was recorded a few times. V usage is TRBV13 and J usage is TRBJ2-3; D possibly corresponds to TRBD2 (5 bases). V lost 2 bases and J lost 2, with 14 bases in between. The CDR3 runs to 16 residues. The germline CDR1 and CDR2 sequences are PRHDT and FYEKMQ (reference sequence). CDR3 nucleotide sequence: TGTGCCAGCAGCTTAATTCGGGGAAGGGACACAGATACGCAGTATTTT. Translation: CASSLIRGRDTDTQYF.

In DNA, the CDR3 is TGTGCCAGCTCTCCCCGCGGTAGCGGAATTCAAGAGACCCAGTACTTC. Encoded protein: CASSPRGSGIQETQYF. The gene calls are TRBV18 and TRBJ2-5; possibly TRBD2 for D (6 bases). V was shortened by 6 bases and J by 2 bases, with 19 bases between the two germline ends. The CDR3 totals 16 residues. The germline V gene encodes CDR1 KGHSH and CDR2 LQKENI.

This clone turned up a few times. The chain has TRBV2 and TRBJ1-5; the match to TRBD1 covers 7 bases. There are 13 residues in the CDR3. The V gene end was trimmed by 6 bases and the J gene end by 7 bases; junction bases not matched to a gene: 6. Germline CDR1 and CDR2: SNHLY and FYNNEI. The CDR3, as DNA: TGTGCCAGCAGCCGACAGGGAGGCCAGCCCCAGCATTTT. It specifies CASSRQGGQPQHF.

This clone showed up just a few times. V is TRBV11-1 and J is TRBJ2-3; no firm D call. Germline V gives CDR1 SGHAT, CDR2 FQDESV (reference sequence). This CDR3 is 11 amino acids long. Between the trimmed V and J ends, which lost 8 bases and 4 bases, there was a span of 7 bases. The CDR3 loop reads CASRNSDTQYF. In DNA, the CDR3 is TGTGCCAGCCGCAACTCAGATACGCAGTATTTT.

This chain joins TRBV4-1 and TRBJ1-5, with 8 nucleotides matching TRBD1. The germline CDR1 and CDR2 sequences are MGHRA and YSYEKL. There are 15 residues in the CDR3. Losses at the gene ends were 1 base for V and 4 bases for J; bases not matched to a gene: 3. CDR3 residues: CASSQGQGFNQPQHF. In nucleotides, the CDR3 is TGCGCCAGCAGCCAAGGACAGGGGTTTAATCAGCCCCAGCATTTT.